This T cell receptor beta chain originates from a study of T-cell reconstitution after alpha-beta-depleted transplantation in children. J was trimmed by 0 bases and V by 2 bases; bases with no gene match: 12. CDR1 is MNHEY and CDR2 is SVGEGT in the germline V gene. The CDR3 length is 21 residues. Preparation of the TCRbeta library was carried out with unique molecular identifiers. TCRdb re-derived calls from the PCR reads in MiXCR, one entry per CDR3 protein. The data hold 200,000 to 250,000 distinct CDR3 sequences, with roughly 10% observed a single time. This clonotype was counted a few times. The sequence came from a human donor who donated a stem cell graft to a child with acute lymphoblastic leukemia. The sample here was PBMCs from the stem cell graft donor, taken from the stem cell graft. The chain links TRBV6-2 or TRBV6-3 to TRBJ2-3, with 15 bases matching TRBD2. The CDR3 DNA is TGTGCCAGCAGTTACCCGAGGACTAGCGGGGGGGCCACCACTAGCACAGATACGCAGTATTTT. The encoded protein is CASSYPRTSGGATTSTDTQYF.